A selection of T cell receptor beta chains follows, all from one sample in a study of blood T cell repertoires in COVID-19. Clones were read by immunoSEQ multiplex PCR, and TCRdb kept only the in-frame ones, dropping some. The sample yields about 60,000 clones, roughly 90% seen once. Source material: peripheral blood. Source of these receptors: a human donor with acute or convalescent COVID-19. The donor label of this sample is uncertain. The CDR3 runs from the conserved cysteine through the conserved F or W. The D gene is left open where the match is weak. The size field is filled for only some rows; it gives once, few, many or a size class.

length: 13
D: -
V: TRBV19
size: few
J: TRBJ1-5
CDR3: CASSVETNQPQHF
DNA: TGTGCCAGTAGTGTCGAAACTAATCAGCCCCAGCATTTT

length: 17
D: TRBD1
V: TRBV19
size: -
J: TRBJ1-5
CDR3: CASSISSDRVSNQPQHF
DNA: TGTGCCAGTAGTATATCCTCTGACAGGGTCAGCAATCAGCCCCAGCATTTT

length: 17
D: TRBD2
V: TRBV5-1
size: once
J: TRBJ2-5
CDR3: CASSTHDLLAAQETQYF
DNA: TGCGCCAGCAGCACCCACGACCTACTAGCGGCTCAAGAGACCCAGTACTTC

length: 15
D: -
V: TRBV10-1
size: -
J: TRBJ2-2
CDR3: CASSESSGGTGELFF
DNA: TGCGCCAGCAGTGAGTCGAGCGGAGGAACCGGGGAGCTGTTTTTT

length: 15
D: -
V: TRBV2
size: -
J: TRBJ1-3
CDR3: CASSELRSSGNTIYF
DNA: TGTGCCAGCAGTGAACTGAGAAGCTCTGGAAACACCATATATTTT

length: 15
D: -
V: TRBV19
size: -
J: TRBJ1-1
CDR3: CASSIDLTENTEAFF
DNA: TGTGCCAGTAGTATAGATCTGACAGAGAACACTGAAGCTTTCTTT

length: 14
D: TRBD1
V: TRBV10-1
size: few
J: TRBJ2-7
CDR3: CATLGTGGNYEQYF
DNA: TGCGCCACCCTCGGGACAGGGGGCAACTACGAGCAGTACTTC

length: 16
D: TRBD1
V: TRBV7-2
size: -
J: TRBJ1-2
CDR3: CASSLSPGQGAQGYTF
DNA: TGTGCCAGCAGCTTAAGTCCGGGACAGGGGGCACAAGGCTACACCTTC

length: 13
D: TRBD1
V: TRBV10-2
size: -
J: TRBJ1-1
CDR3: CASRTGQNTEAFF
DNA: TGCGCCAGCAGGACAGGGCAGAACACTGAAGCTTTCTTT

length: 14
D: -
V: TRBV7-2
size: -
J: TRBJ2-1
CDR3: CASSLGLAYNEQFF
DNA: TGTGCCAGCAGCTTAGGACTAGCCTACAATGAGCAGTTCTTC

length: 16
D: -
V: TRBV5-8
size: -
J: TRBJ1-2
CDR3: CASSLAPGGRDYGYTF
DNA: TGTGCCAGCAGCTTGGCCCCGGGGGGCCGAGACTATGGCTACACCTTC

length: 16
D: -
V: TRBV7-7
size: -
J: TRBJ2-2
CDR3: CASSSVGGMNTGELFF
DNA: TGTGCTAGCAGCTCGGTCGGCGGGATGAACACCGGGGAGCTGTTTTTT

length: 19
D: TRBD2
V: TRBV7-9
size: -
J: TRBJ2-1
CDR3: CASSSLGGWTSGRLGEQFF
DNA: TGTGCCAGCAGCTCCCTAGGCGGGTGGACTAGCGGGAGACTGGGTGAGCAGTTCTTC

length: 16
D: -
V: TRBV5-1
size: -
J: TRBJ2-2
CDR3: CASRDRSSANTGELFF
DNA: TGCGCCAGCAGGGACAGATCTAGTGCGAACACCGGGGAGCTGTTTTTT

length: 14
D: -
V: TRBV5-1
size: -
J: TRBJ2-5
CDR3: CASSLPTVQETQYF
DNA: TGCGCCAGCAGCTTGCCGACAGTTCAAGAGACCCAGTACTTC

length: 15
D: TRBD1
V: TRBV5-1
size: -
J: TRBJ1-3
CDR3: CASSRQGDSGNTIYF
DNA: TGCGCCAGCAGCCGACAGGGGGACTCTGGAAACACCATATATTTT

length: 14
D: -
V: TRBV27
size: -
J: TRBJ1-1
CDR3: CASSDQGWRTEAFF
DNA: TGTGCCAGCAGTGATCAGGGGTGGAGGACTGAAGCTTTCTTT

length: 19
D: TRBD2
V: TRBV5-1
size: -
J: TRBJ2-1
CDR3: CASSSPGTSGSSSYNEQFF
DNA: TGCGCCAGCAGCTCACCCGGGACTAGCGGATCTAGCTCCTACAATGAGCAGTTCTTC

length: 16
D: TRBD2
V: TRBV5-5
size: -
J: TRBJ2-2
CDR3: CASSLTPGGNTGELFF
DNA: TGTGCCAGCAGCTTGACGCCGGGAGGGAACACCGGGGAGCTGTTTTTT

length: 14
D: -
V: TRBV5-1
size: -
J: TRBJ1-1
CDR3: CASSSGTPNTEAFF
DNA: TGCGCCAGCAGCTCCGGGACACCGAACACTGAAGCTTTCTTT

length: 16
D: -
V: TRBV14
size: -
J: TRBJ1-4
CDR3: CASSVLAGGRNEKLFF
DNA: TGTGCCAGCAGCGTACTGGCCGGGGGGCGAAATGAAAAACTGTTTTTT

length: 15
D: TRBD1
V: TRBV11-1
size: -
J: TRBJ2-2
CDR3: CASSKGTGLAGELFF
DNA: TGTGCCAGCAGCAAAGGGACAGGGCTCGCCGGGGAGCTGTTTTTT

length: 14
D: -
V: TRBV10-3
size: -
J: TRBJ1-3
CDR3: CAISRPGTGNTIYF
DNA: TGTGCCATCAGCCGCCCGGGGACTGGAAACACCATATATTTT

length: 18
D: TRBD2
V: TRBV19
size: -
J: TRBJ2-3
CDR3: CASSADGTSGGGTDTQYF
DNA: TGTGCCAGTAGTGCGGACGGGACTAGCGGGGGGGGCACAGATACGCAGTATTTT

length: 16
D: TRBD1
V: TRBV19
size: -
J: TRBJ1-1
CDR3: CASKKGTGVTNTEAFF
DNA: TGTGCCAGTAAAAAGGGGACAGGGGTGACGAACACTGAAGCTTTCTTT

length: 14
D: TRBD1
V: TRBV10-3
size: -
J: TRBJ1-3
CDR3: CAIRVTGVRNTIYF
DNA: TGTGCCATCAGGGTGACAGGGGTTAGAAACACCATATATTTT

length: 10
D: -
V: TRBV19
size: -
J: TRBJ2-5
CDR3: CASGGTTQYF
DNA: TGTGCCAGTGGTGGGACTACCCAGTACTTC

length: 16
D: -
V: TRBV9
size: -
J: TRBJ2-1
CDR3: CASSVGTSVGYNEQFF
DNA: TGTGCCAGCAGCGTAGGGACTTCCGTCGGGTACAATGAGCAGTTCTTC

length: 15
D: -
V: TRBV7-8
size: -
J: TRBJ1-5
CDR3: CASSLDVRINQPQHF
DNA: TGTGCCAGCAGCTTAGATGTGCGGATCAATCAGCCCCAGCATTTT

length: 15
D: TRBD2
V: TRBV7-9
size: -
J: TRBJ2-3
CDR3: CASSLGAGATDTQYF
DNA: TGTGCCAGCAGCTTAGGGGCGGGAGCCACAGATACGCAGTATTTT

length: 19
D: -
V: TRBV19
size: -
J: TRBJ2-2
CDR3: CASSTLRGFQFSNTGELFF
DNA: TGTGCCAGTAGTACCCTTCGGGGGTTCCAGTTCTCGAACACCGGGGAGCTGTTTTTT

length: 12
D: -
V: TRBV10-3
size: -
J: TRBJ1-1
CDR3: CAISATGSEAFF
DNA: TGTGCCATCAGTGCGACAGGTTCTGAAGCTTTCTTT

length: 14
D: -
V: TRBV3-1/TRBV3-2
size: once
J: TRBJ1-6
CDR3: CASSPAVYNSPLHF
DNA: TGTGCCAGCAGCCCCGCGGTTTATAATTCACCCCTCCACTTT

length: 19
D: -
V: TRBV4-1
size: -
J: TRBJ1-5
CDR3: CASSQDWVRGILANQPQHF
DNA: TGCGCCAGCAGCCAAGATTGGGTCCGGGGGATCTTAGCAAATCAGCCCCAGCATTTT

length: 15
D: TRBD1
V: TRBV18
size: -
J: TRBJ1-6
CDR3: CASSPGAGGSSPLHF
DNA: TGTGCCAGCTCACCAGGGGCAGGGGGCTCTTCACCCCTCCACTTT

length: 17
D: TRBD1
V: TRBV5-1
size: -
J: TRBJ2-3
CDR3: CASSLVGTGKWADTQYF
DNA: TGCGCCAGCAGCTTGGTCGGGACAGGGAAATGGGCAGATACGCAGTATTTT

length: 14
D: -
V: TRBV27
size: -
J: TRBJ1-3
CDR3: CASSPQGGGNTIYF
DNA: TGTGCCAGCAGTCCACAGGGTGGCGGAAACACCATATATTTT

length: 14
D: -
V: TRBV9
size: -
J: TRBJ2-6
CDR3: CASSVEVDSLILTF
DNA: TGTGCCAGCAGCGTAGAAGTAGACAGCCTGATACTGACTTTC

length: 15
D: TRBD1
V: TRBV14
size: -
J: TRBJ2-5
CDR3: CASSQESLLTGLLYF
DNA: TGTGCCAGCAGCCAAGAGTCGCTTTTGACAGGGCTTCTGTACTTC

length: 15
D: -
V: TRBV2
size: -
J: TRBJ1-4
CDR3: CASCIRGTTNEKLFF
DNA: TGTGCCAGCTGTATTAGGGGTACAACTAATGAAAAACTGTTTTTT

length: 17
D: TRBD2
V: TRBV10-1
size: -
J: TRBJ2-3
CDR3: CASSESIGGSFTDTQYF
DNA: TGCGCCAGCAGTGAGTCGATTGGCGGGAGTTTTACAGATACGCAGTATTTT

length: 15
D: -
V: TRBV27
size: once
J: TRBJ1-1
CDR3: CASSLYAGLYTEAFF
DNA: TGTGCCAGCAGTTTATATGCGGGATTGTACACTGAAGCTTTCTTT

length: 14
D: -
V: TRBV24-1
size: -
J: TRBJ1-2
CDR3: CATSDPEQPRGYTF
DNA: TGTGCCACCAGTGATCCCGAACAGCCTCGAGGCTACACCTTC

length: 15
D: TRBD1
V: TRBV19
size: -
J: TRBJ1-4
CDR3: CASSIELGQVGKLFF
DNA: TGTGCCAGTAGTATAGAGTTGGGACAGGTCGGGAAACTGTTTTTT

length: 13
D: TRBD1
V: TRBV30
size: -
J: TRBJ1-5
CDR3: CAWRKTGQQPQHF
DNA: TGTGCCTGGAGGAAGACAGGGCAACAGCCCCAGCATTTT

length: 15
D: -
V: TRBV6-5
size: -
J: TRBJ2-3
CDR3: CASSYGAQSTDTQYF
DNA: TGTGCCAGCAGTTATGGGGCCCAGAGCACAGATACGCAGTATTTT

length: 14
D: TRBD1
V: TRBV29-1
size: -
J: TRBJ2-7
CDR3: CSVTGQGASYEQYF
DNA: TGCAGCGTTACTGGACAGGGAGCCTCCTACGAGCAGTACTTC

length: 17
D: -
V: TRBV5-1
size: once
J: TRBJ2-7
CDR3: CASSLGEELFPRDEQYF
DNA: TGCGCCAGCAGCTTGGGCGAGGAGTTATTCCCTCGCGACGAGCAGTACTTC

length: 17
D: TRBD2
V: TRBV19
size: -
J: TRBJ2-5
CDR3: CASSILLQLAQKETQYF
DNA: TGTGCCAGTAGTATACTGCTACAACTAGCGCAGAAAGAGACCCAGTACTTC

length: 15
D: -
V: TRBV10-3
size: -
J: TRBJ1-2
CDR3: CAISVGQPPNYGYTF
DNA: TGTGCCATCAGCGTGGGGCAGCCCCCCAACTATGGCTACACCTTC

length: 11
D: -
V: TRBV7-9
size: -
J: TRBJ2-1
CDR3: CASSSNNEQFF
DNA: TGTGCCAGCAGCAGCAACAATGAGCAGTTCTTC

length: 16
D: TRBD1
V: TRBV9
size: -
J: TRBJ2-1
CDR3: CASSSLQGAGYNEQFF
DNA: TGTGCCAGCAGTAGCCTGCAGGGGGCAGGGTACAATGAGCAGTTCTTC

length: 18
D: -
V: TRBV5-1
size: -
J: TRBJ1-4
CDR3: CASSLGLRTAIGSEKLFF
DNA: TGCGCCAGCAGCTTGGGACTTAGGACAGCTATAGGAAGTGAAAAACTGTTTTTT

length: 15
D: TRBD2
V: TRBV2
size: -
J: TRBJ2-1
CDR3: CASSPGLAGYNEQFF
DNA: TGTGCCAGCAGCCCGGGACTAGCGGGCTACAATGAGCAGTTCTTC

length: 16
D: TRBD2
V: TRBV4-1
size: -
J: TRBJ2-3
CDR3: CASSPPGLASTDTQYF
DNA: TGCGCCAGCAGCCCCCCGGGACTAGCGAGCACAGATACGCAGTATTTT